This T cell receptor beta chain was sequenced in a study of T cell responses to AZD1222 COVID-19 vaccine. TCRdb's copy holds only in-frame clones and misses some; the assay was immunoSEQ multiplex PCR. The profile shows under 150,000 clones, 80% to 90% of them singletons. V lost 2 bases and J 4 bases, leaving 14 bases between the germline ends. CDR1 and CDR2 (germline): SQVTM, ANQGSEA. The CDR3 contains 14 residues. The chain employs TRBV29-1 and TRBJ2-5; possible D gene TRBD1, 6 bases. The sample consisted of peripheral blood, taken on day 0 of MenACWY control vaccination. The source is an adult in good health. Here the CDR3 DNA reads TGCAGCGTTGAAACAGGGTGGTTTGGAGAGACCCAGTACTTC. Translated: CSVETGWFGETQYF.